This TCR beta chain appears in the sequencing data of a study of cytomegalovirus exposure and HLA in healthy donors. Study-wide results and caveats: Reportedly, a later analysis found an Asian-associated ancestry cluster had fewer N-insertions than the approximately 700-donor mean. Some TCR beta chains (approximately 180 of them) were listed as cytomegalovirus-associated. Generally TCR sequences proved uncommon, though certain public TCRs appeared in numerous donors.

A multiplex PCR was run with 60 Vbeta primers and 13 Jbeta primers. As originally analysed: The authors later counted some 76 million unique TCR beta chains, some 12 million of them shared. Generated by immunoSEQ multiplex PCR, the TCRdb table keeps only in-frame clones and is missing some. The D gene and trimming were derived from the DNA, and the V and J assignments and clone size from that table. Its clone listing holds 100,000 to 150,000 clones. On this clone itself: The antigen remains unidentified.

Germline V CDR1 and CDR2: MNHEY, SVGAGI. V trimming: 4 bases; J trimming: 1 base; junction bases outside the gene matches: 2. The CDR3 has 14 residues. The sequence derives from a woman aged 40 to 55 in good health and CMV-seronegative. The J gene is TRBJ2-7, the V gene TRBV6-5, with 9 nucleotides matching TRBD1. The sequenced material came from PBMCs. CDR3 DNA: TGTGCCAGCAGTTCGGGACAGGGATCCTACGAGCAGTACTTC. Its translation is CASSSGQGSYEQYF.